The 12 T cell receptor beta chains in this list originate from one sample, sequenced in a study of T cell responses to AZD1222 COVID-19 vaccine. Profiled with immunoSEQ multiplex PCR; TCRdb holds only in-frame clones, not every one. The sample lists under 150,000 clones, around 90% occurring once. Sequenced material: peripheral blood, taken on day 0 of AZD1222 vaccination. The receptor set was obtained from an adult in good health.

The chain uses TRBV12-3 or TRBV12-4 and TRBJ2-1; unclear D gene. The CDR3 contains 12 residues. Trimming took 5 bases from V and 5 from J, leaving 7 bases between them. CDR3 nucleotide sequence: TGTGCCAGCAGTCGGATTAACAATGAGCAGTTCTTC. This gives the protein CASSRINNEQFF.

The J gene is TRBJ1-5, the V gene TRBV19; maybe TRBD1 (6 bases). V lost 6 bases to trimming and J lost 0 bases, with 12 bases between them. The CDR3 runs 15 residues. From germline, CDR1 is LNHDA and CDR2 SQIVND (reference sequence). In nucleotides, the CDR3 is TGTGCCAGTAGCCTCAGGGGATATAGCAATCAGCCCCAGCATTTT. The encoded protein is CASSLRGYSNQPQHF.

This clone was recorded once. This chain uses TRBV29-1 with TRBJ2-2; 14 bases fit TRBD2. CDR1 is SQVTM and CDR2 is ANQGSEA in the germline V gene. This CDR3 has 13 residues. The junction had 4 bases not matched to a gene; V was cut back by 8 bases and J by 8 bases. CDR3 amino acids: CSFRTSGRGELFF. The DNA for the CDR3 is TGCAGCTTCCGGACTAGCGGGAGGGGGGAGCTGTTTTTT.

The chain uses TRBV6-5 and TRBJ2-3, with 9 positions matching TRBD2. Germline V gene data show CDR1 as MNHEY and CDR2 as SVGAGI. V trimming: 6 bases; J trimming: 0 bases; junction bases outside the gene matches: 1. The CDR3 runs 14 residues. Here the CDR3 DNA reads TGTGCCAGCAGCACTAGCGGGAGCACAGATACGCAGTATTTT. This sequence encodes CASSTSGSTDTQYF.

V usage is TRBV7-8 and J usage is TRBJ1-1; TRBD1 aligns across 7 bases. The germline V gene has CDR1 SGHVS and CDR2 FQNEAQ. V dropped 6 bases and J dropped 2; count of bases not matched to a gene: 6. The CDR3 loop spans 14 amino acids. Here the CDR3 DNA reads TGTGCCAGCAGGACCGGGACAGAAAACACTGAAGCTTTCTTT. Protein sequence: CASRTGTENTEAFF.

V and J are TRBV4-2 and TRBJ2-2; possibly TRBD2 for D (6 bases). The CDR3 contains 13 residues. Germline values: CDR1 LGHNA, CDR2 YNFKEQ. The V end was cut by 5 bases, the J end by 8 bases, with 12 bases between. In DNA form, the CDR3 reads TGTGCCAGCAGCTTTGGCCGGGGGGGGGAGCTGTTTTTT. Translating it yields CASSFGRGGELFF.

The J gene is TRBJ2-1, the V gene TRBV19, with 12 bases identical to TRBD1. The junction had 14 bases not matched to a gene; V was cut back by 3 bases and J by 8 bases. The CDR3 has 18 amino acids. Looked up from germline, CDR1 is LNHDA and CDR2 is SQIVND (reference sequence). DNA of the CDR3: TGTGCCAGTAGTATGGGACAGGGGGCTAAAATGAGTGGGTATGAGCAGTTCTTC. Residues: CASSMGQGAKMSGYEQFF.

The rearrangement joins TRBV6-5 to TRBJ2-7; TRBD2 agrees at 16 bases. CDR3 length: 14 amino acids. Germline CDR1 reads MNHEY; CDR2 reads SVGAGI. Trimming cost V 5 bases and J 9 bases; bases outside gene matches: 4. The CDR3 DNA is TGTGCCAGCAGTCGGGGACTAGCGGGAGGGCCGCAGTACTTC. Amino acids: CASSRGLAGGPQYF.

This chain joins TRBV7-9 and TRBJ1-1; D ambiguous. V shed 0 bases and J shed 6 bases, with 11 bases lying between them. The CDR3 is 14 residues long. CDR1 is SEHNR, CDR2 FQNEAQ, per germline (reference sequence). The CDR3 DNA sequence: TGTGCCAGCAGCTTAGCGACGGATGGAGCTGAAGCTTTCTTT. It translates to CASSLATDGAEAFF. Supplemented by reference TRBV7-9 and TRBJ1-1, the full variable domain reads DTGVSQNPRHKITKRGQNVTFRCDPISEHNRLYWYRQTLGQGPEFLTYFQNEAQLEKSRLLSDRFSAERPKGSFSTLEIQRTEQGDSAMYLCASSLATDGAEAFFGQGTRLTVV.

This rearrangement joins TRBV4-1 to TRBJ2-3; D remains unclear. Trimming stripped 1 base from V and 5 bases from J, with 19 bases between. This CDR3 has 17 residues. Per germline, CDR1 MGHRA and CDR2 YSYEKL. The CDR3 DNA follows: TGCGCCAGCAGCCAAGTTGGATTCAGGCGAGACGGAGATACGCAGTATTTT. Translating it yields CASSQVGFRRDGDTQYF.

The chain uses TRBV19 and TRBJ1-3; D not certain. The germline gives CDR1 LNHDA, CDR2 SQIVND (reference sequence). V gave up 6 bases and J gave up 2 bases, with 8 bases separating them. The CDR3 consists of 13 residues. The CDR3 loop is CASRSKTGNTIYF. The CDR3 coding sequence is TGTGCCAGTAGGTCCAAGACTGGAAACACCATATATTTT. The full variable domain, its missing parts supplied by reference TRBV19 and TRBJ1-3, is DGGITQSPKYLFRKEGQNVTLSCEQNLNHDAMYWYRQDPGQGLRLIYYSQIVNDFQKGDIAEGYSVSREKKESFPLTVTSAQKNPTAFYLCASRSKTGNTIYFGEGSWLTVV.

V and J are TRBV5-1 and TRBJ2-7, with D perhaps being TRBD1 or TRBD2 (5 bases each). The CDR3 runs to 17 residues. V dropped 4 bases and J dropped 0 bases, with 20 bases sitting between them. Germline V lookup: CDR1 SGHRS, CDR2 YFSETQ. The CDR3 sequence: CASSGLHAGMGSYEQYF. CDR3 bases: TGCGCCAGCAGCGGACTCCACGCAGGGATGGGCTCCTACGAGCAGTACTTC. The whole variable domain, filled in from reference TRBV5-1 and TRBJ2-7, reads KAGVTQTPRYLIKTRGQQVTLSCSPISGHRSVSWYQQTPGQGLQFLFEYFSETQRNKGNFPGRFSGRQFSNSRSEMNVSTLELGDSALYLCASSGLHAGMGSYEQYFGPGTRLTVT.